The 8 T cell receptor beta chains presented below share a single source sample, sequenced in a study of shared clonotypes between healthy human individuals. Measured with immunoSEQ multiplex PCR; TCRdb has only the in-frame clones, and not every one. The table has about 1.4 million clones, roughly 95% seen once. Sequenced sample: naive CD4+ T cells sorted from blood. This sample's subset: CD45RA+ positively selected. These receptors came from a man in his thirties or forties in good health.

The chain has TRBV5-5 and TRBJ1-5; D possibly corresponds to TRBD1 (5 bases). Germline assignment: CDR1 SGHKS and CDR2 YYEKEE (reference sequence). V lost 4 bases to trimming and J lost 7 bases, with 12 bases between them. CDR3 length equals 13 residues. CDR3 nucleotide sequence: TGTGCCAGCAGCCCCAGGGCAGGGCAGCCCCAGCATTTT. Translation: CASSPRAGQPQHF.

The chain joins TRBV18 to TRBJ1-2; a weak D match, TRBD1 (5 bases). The CDR3 sequence is 13 residues long. V was trimmed by 3 bases and J by 6 bases, leaving 11 bases between them. Germline CDR1 and CDR2: KGHSH and LQKENI. CDR3 nucleotide sequence: TGTGCCAGCTCACCTATGGACATGAATGGCTACACCTTC. This codes for CASSPMDMNGYTF.

The chain combines TRBV7-9 with TRBJ1-3; no reliable D call. Deletions cut 7 bases from V and 11 bases from J, with 9 bases between. Germline loops: CDR1 SEHNR, CDR2 FQNEAQ (reference sequence). The CDR3 totals 10 residues. CDR3 DNA: TGTGCCAGCAACGGAGATCCCATATATTTT. Translated, it gives CASNGDPIYF.

Written as DNA, the CDR3 is TGTGCCAGCAGTGGCCCGGGTCCCTTGCAGGGAAAACTGTTTTTT. Protein sequence: CASSGPGPLQGKLFF. V gene TRBV25-1 combines with J gene TRBJ1-4; a possible D gene is TRBD1 (5 bases). CDR3 size: 15 residues. Trimming cost V 4 bases and J 10 bases, with 19 bases left between them. Germline V lookup: CDR1 MGHDK, CDR2 SYGVNS.

Remarks on this clone: At one boundary the junction diverges from the germline segment, which might be a read error. The genes are TRBV7-7 and TRBJ2-1; 9 bases are a match to TRBD1. This CDR3 comprises 14 residues. Germline V gene lookup returns CDR1 SSHAT and CDR2 FNYEAQ (reference sequence). The CDR3 DNA reads TGTGCTAGCAGCCGAATACAGGGGGCTAGGGAGCAGTTCTTC. It is translated as CASSRIQGAREQFF.

The chain is built from TRBV5-4 and TRBJ1-2; the D is unclear. The CDR3 runs 14 residues. V was pared by 0 bases and J by 5 bases, with 11 bases between. Looked up from germline, CDR1 is SGHNT and CDR2 is YYREEE (reference sequence). DNA for the CDR3: TGTGCCAGCAGCTTGGAAACAGCCTCTTATGGCTACACCTTC. This sequence encodes CASSLETASYGYTF. The whole variable domain, filled in from reference TRBV5-4 and TRBJ1-2, reads ETGVTQSPTHLIKTRGQQVTLRCSSQSGHNTVSWYQQALGQGPQFIFQYYREEENGRGNFPPRFSGLQFPNYSSELNVNALELDDSALYLCASSLETASYGYTFGSGTRLTVV.

The chain employs TRBV5-1 and TRBJ2-1; either TRBD1 or TRBD2 may fit D (5 bases each). V shed 1 base and J shed 0 bases, with 11 bases lying between them. The CDR3 extends over 16 amino acids. Germline-derived CDR1 and CDR2 are SGHRS and YFSETQ. CDR3 coding DNA: TGCGCCAGCAGCTTGATCCCAGGGAGCTCCTACAATGAGCAGTTCTTC. This codes for CASSLIPGSSYNEQFF.

The chain recombines TRBV9 with TRBJ2-2; the D gene is possibly TRBD1 (6 bases). CDR1 is SGDLS and CDR2 is YYNGEE in the germline V gene. The CDR3 totals 16 residues. V was clipped by 0 bases and J by 6 bases, with 15 bases between them. For the CDR3, the DNA is TGTGCCAGCAGCGTAGGGAACAGGGCCTCTCCCGGGGAGCTGTTTTTT. Its translation: CASSVGNRASPGELFF.